The T cell receptor (beta chain) described here comes from a study of CD8 T cells in ankylosing spondylitis (dated by TCRdb to the late 2010s). Background on the whole study: The study set out to find disease-linked TCR variants by profiling T cell receptor beta repertoires in ankylosing spondylitis patients and healthy donors. The full study cohort comprised 20 to 30 ankylosing spondylitis patients and 85 to 120 healthy donors. Samples of peripheral blood were taken, and for ankylosing spondylitis patients, synovial fluid was collected as well. The research as a whole found: According to the report, matched synovial fluid samples from ankylosing spondylitis patients were significantly enriched for the disease-linked clones. The disease-linked clones showed a CD8+ phenotype and occurred at relatively low frequencies in peripheral blood. Blood from ankylosing spondylitis patients appeared to be characterized by a TCR beta motif made up of several highly homologous amino acid variants. Some motif variants were previously reported in synovial fluid and blood of reactive arthritis patients, suggesting common disease-initiation mechanisms.

CDR1 and CDR2 were assigned from the germline V gene (reference sequence) as MNHEY and SMNVEV. The CDR3 has 13 amino acids, counting the end cysteine and phenylalanine. Only the CDR3 DNA stays, 39 bases, in frame from base 1. V drops 5 bases and J drops 7 bases, leaving 11 bases in between. The listed sequencing device is Illumina HiSeq 2500. Quantitative 5'-RACE with molecular barcodes was the method used to prepare the TCR beta libraries. Under the source paper's analysis protocol: To identify disease-linked TCR variants, a new computational method was used, one built on a probabilistic model of VDJ rearrangement. The raw public reads went through TCRdb reprocessing: fastp at Q25, MiXCR clone calling, in-frame beta chains kept. Records with the same CDR3 protein are collapsed into one entry carrying the most frequent genes and DNA. Here the V and J calls rest on TCRdb's processing, not on the authors' analysis. The sample includes under 950,000 distinct CDR3 sequences, with 19% observed a single time. In total, the top ten clones hold under 20% of the sample.

This clonotype was recorded a few times. It lacks a known antigen. Base quality data are lacking; no much larger clone is found one base away. Material: blood, either unsorted or a sorted T cell fraction (not recorded which). The chain uses TRBV27 and TRBJ2-2; too little of a D gene remains to name it. The TCR sequence derives from a male donor with ankylosing spondylitis. The CDR3 amino acid sequence is: CASSLWPLGELFF. The DNA reads as follows: TGTGCCAGCAGTCTGTGGCCCCTCGGGGAGCTGTTTTTT.